The present T cell receptor beta chain was sequenced within a study of blood T cell repertoires in COVID-19. Study in general: Sites across the United States, Italy and Spain contributed samples from acute and convalescent COVID-19. T cells, B-cell-depleted T cells, or PBMCs provided the cDNA or gDNA that served as material.

Per the original methods: Reference gene primer amplification yielded estimated nucleated cell counts. The method was immunoSEQ multiplex PCR; TCRdb's version includes in-frame clones alone and lacks a portion of them. V and J calls and clone size are copied from that table; D and trimming were computed from the DNA. Among around 130,000 clones, about 90% were seen once, and the ten largest hold 18%. This CDR3 region has 17 residues. V lost 5 bases and J lost 3; bases outside the gene matches: 10. CDR1 and CDR2 (germline): MNHEY, SMNVEV (reference sequence). The sequencing sample was made of peripheral blood. This TCR was recovered from a woman aged 45-60 years who had recovered from COVID-19. The chain has TRBV27 and TRBJ2-2; 9 nucleotides match TRBD2. In nucleotides, the CDR3 is TGTGCCAGCAGTACGCTAGCGGGGCACCTTTACACCGGGGAGCTGTTTTTT. Encoded protein: CASSTLAGHLYTGELFF.